This note documents a single TCR beta chain sequence. No cognate antigen has been identified for it. There are no base qualities to consult, and no much larger clone falls within one base. At one collaborating source in Seattle, patients were enrolled during active infection and were followed longitudinally through the course of disease. Each collaborating institution followed its own protocols to collect whole blood in K2EDTA tubes. For TCRbeta analysis, collaborators shipped samples as frozen whole blood, isolated PBMCs, or DNA extracted from either of those sample types. Trimming takes 5 bases from V and 3 bases from J, and the germline ends sit 20 bases apart. CDR1 and CDR2 are read off the germline V gene (reference sequence) as PRHDT and FYEKMQ. The cysteine opens and the phenylalanine closes a CDR3 of 16 amino acids. Just CDR3 DNA is preserved here, 48 bases in frame from base 1. The data stem from a study of blood T cell repertoires in COVID-19 (TCRdb year 2020). For the study in its entirety: Samples covering the acute and convalescent phases of COVID-19 were provided by collaborators in the United States, Italy and Spain. HLA class I and class II types, where available, came from metadata supplied by the sample provider rather than from assay-based typing. Nearly every sample came with metadata listing a de-identified subject ID, COVID-19 status, age in years and sex. The material from the prospective study consisted of cDNA or gDNA derived from T cells, B-cell-depleted T cells, or PBMCs. The samples were drawn from the first 160 participants of the ongoing ImmuneRACE study and from roughly 1,300 subjects provided by 6 global collaborators. The repertoires were released in a freely available public database intended as a resource for research on the immune response to SARS-CoV-2. Deeply sampled blood TCRbeta repertoires from subjects exposed to, actively infected with, or recovered from COVID-19 were included in the dataset. What the research found in general, with its limitations: The quantity of clinical and demographic metadata differed by source and by participant and was supplied without curation.

TCRbeta CDR3 regions were amplified from genomic DNA using the immunoSEQ Assay, a bias-controlled multiplex PCR. In the original analysis: The number of nucleated cells in each sample was estimated by amplification of reference gene primers within the assay. To quantify the absolute abundance of each unique TCRbeta CDR3 rearrangement, sequence reads were collapsed and filtered. For each sample, productive Simpson clonality was calculated by taking the square root of Simpson's diversity index across productive rearrangements. The clones in this table, taken by TCRdb from immuneACCESS, are in-frame only. Not every clone is retained; where verified, under half of the shortfall comes from an unresolved V gene, and the cause of the rest is unknown. From that table come the V and J calls and clone size; the DNA was used to work out D and trimming. This sample holds approximately 330,000 clones; over 80% were observed only once. The ten largest clonotypes hold approximately 9.3% of the sample.

The source of this sequence is a man under 40 with COVID-19, enrolled during active disease. The V gene is TRBV13 and the J gene is TRBJ2-7, and TRBD1 may be the D gene, going by 6 matching bases. Material: peripheral blood. The DNA sequence is TGTGCCAGCAGCGCCCCTAGAGGGGGACCCTACTACGAGCAGTACTTC. It translates to CASSAPRGGPYYEQYF.